This T cell receptor (beta chain) was recovered during a study of blood T cell repertoires in COVID-19. Study in general: Acute and convalescent COVID-19 samples came from the United States, Italy and Spain. The analysed material was cDNA or gDNA that came from T cells, B-cell-depleted T cells, or PBMCs.

Germline-derived CDR1 and CDR2 are SGHVS and FQNEAQ. The CDR3 runs to 15 residues. Trimming at V came to 7 bases and at J to 2 bases, leaving 8 bases not matched to a gene. Sequencing was performed with immunoSEQ multiplex PCR; in TCRdb, only in-frame clones are kept and a portion is missing. The sample lists 400,000 to 500,000 clones; just over 85% were seen once. The rearrangement links TRBV7-8 to TRBJ1-3; 7 nucleotides align to TRBD1. Sample: peripheral blood. The origin of this receptor is a woman aged 25 to 39 with active or convalescent COVID-19. The CDR3 nucleotides are TGTGCCAGCATCCAAGACAGGGCCACTGGAAACACCATATATTTT. Its translation: CASIQDRATGNTIYF.